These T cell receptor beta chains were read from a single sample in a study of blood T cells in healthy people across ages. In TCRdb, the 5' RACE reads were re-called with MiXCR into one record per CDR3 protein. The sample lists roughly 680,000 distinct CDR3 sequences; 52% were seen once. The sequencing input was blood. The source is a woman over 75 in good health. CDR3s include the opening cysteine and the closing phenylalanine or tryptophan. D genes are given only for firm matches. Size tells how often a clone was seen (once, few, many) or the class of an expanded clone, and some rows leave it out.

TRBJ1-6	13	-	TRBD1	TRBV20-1	CSVTGQSNSPLHF	TGCAGTGTCACGGGACAGAGTAATTCACCCCTCCACTTT
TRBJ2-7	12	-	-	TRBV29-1	CSVKRLGYEQYF	TGCAGCGTGAAGAGACTAGGCTACGAGCAGTACTTC
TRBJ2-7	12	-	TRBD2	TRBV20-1	CSASRGGYEQYF	TGCAGTGCTAGTCGCGGGGGCTACGAGCAGTACTTC
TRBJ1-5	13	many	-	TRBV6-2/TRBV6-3	CASSINSNQPQHF	TGTGCCAGCAGCATTAACTCCAATCAGCCCCAGCATTTT
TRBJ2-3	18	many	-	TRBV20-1	CSARGGRAIQWSTDTQYF	TGCAGTGCTAGAGGGGGACGTGCGATTCAATGGAGCACAGATACGCAGTATTTT
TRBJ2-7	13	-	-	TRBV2	CASRTRGSYEQYF	TGTGCCAGCCGAACAAGGGGGTCCTACGAGCAGTACTTC
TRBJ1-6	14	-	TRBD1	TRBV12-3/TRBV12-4	CASKYRGRGSPLHF	TGTGCCAGCAAATACAGGGGGCGAGGTTCACCCCTCCACTTT
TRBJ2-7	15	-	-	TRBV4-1	CASSHRGLQGEEQYF	TGCGCCAGCAGCCACCGGGGGCTTCAGGGGGAAGAGCAGTACTTC
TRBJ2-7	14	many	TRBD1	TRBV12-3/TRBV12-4	CASTLQTGKYEQYF	TGTGCCAGCACCCTACAGACAGGGAAATACGAGCAGTACTTC
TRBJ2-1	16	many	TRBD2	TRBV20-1	CSAHSGTSSSYNEQFF	TGCAGTGCGCATTCCGGGACTAGCAGCTCCTACAATGAGCAGTTCTTC
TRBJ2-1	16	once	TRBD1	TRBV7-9	CASSSDRVFSYNEQFF	TGTGCCAGCAGCTCCGACAGGGTATTTTCCTACAATGAGCAGTTCTTC
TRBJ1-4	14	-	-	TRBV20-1	CSARDRRGNGKLFF	TGCAGTGCTAGAGATCGTCGGGGTAATGGAAAACTGTTTTTT
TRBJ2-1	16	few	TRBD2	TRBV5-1	CASSLRSGLAGNEQFF	TGCGCCAGCAGCTTGAGATCAGGACTAGCGGGCAATGAGCAGTTCTTC
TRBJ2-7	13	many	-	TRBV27	CASNLAGSYEQYF	TGTGCCAGCAACCTCGCGGGGAGTTACGAGCAGTACTTC
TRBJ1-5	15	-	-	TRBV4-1	CASSQVQQAGQPQHF	TGCGCCAGCAGCCAAGTTCAGCAGGCAGGTCAGCCCCAGCATTTT
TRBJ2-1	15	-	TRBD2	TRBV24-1	CATSAPDGGVNEQFF	TGTGCCACCAGTGCCCCAGACGGGGGGGTCAATGAGCAGTTCTTC
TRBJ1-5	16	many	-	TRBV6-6	CASSYVGSDSGQPQHF	TGTGCCAGCAGTTACGTTGGCAGCGACTCAGGTCAGCCCCAGCATTTT
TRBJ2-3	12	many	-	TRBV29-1	CSLLQAADTQYF	TGCAGCCTTCTGCAGGCCGCAGATACGCAGTATTTT
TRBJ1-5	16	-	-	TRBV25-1	CASSESVHDSNQPQHF	TGTGCCAGCAGTGAATCTGTGCACGATAGCAATCAGCCCCAGCATTTT
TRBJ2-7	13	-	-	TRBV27	CASMGGASYEQYF	TGTGCCAGCATGGGGGGGGCAAGCTACGAGCAGTACTTC
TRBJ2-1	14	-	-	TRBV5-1	CVSSYSGGYNEQFF	TGCGTCAGCAGCTATTCCGGGGGATACAATGAGCAGTTCTTC
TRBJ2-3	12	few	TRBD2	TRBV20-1	CSVSTSGGTQYF	TGCAGTGTTAGTACTAGCGGGGGCACGCAGTATTTT
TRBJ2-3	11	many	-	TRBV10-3	CAISPGDTQYF	TGTGCCATCAGCCCCGGGGATACGCAGTATTTT
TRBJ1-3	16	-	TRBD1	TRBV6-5	CASSYRGGGPGNTIYF	TGTGCCAGCAGTTACCGCGGAGGGGGCCCTGGAAACACCATATATTTT
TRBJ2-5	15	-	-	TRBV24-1	CATSDTQGLGETQYF	TGTGCCACCAGTGATACTCAGGGTCTAGGGGAGACCCAGTACTTC
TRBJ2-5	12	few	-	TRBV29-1	CSVVGQSKTQYF	TGCAGCGTTGTGGGACAAAGTAAGACCCAGTACTTC
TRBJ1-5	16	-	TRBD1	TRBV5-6	CASSFFLQGVGQPQHF	TGTGCCAGCAGCTTCTTCCTACAGGGGGTTGGGCAGCCCCAGCATTTT
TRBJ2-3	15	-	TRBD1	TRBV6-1	CASKLGTAGPYTQYF	TGTGCCAGCAAACTCGGGACAGCCGGTCCCTATACGCAGTATTTT
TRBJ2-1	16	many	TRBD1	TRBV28	CASSAYRGAFYNEQFF	TGTGCCAGCAGTGCATACAGGGGGGCCTTCTACAATGAGCAGTTCTTC
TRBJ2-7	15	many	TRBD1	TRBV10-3	CAISDPGQGEYEQYF	TGTGCCATCAGTGACCCCGGACAGGGGGAGTACGAGCAGTACTTC
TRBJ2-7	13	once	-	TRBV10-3	CAISELGGGEQYF	TGTGCCATCAGTGAGCTCGGTGGCGGAGAGCAGTACTTC
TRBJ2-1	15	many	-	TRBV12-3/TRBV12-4	CASNQWGTVYNEQFF	TGTGCCAGCAACCAATGGGGGACGGTCTACAATGAGCAGTTCTTC
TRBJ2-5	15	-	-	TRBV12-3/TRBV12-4	CASSLWIQAIETQYF	TGTGCCAGCAGTTTATGGATCCAAGCAATTGAGACCCAGTACTTC
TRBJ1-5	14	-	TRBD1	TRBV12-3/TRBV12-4	CASSPGGGEQPQHF	TGTGCCAGCAGTCCAGGGGGAGGAGAACAGCCCCAGCATTTT
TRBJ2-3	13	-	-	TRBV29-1	CSVDVDNTDTQYF	TGCAGCGTTGATGTAGACAACACAGATACGCAGTATTTT
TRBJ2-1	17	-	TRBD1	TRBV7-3	CASSPTGGPSSYNEQFF	TGTGCCAGCAGCCCCACAGGGGGCCCGAGCTCCTACAATGAGCAGTTCTTC
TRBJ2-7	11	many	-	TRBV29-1	CSVVTEYEQYF	TGCAGCGTCGTGACAGAATACGAGCAGTACTTC
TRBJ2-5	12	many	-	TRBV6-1	CASRAFLKTQYF	TGTGCCAGCAGGGCTTTTTTAAAGACCCAGTACTTC
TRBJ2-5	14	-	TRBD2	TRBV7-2	CASSPWEGGETQYF	TGTGCCAGCAGCCCCTGGGAGGGAGGAGAGACCCAGTACTTC
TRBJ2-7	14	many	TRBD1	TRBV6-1	CASSSTGGIDEQYF	TGTGCCAGCAGTTCCACAGGGGGCATCGACGAGCAGTACTTC
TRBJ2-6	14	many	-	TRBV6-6	CAEAEIPGANVLTF	TGTGCCGAAGCGGAGATTCCTGGGGCCAACGTCCTGACTTTC
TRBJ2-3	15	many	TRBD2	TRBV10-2	CAVPGTSGSQDTQYF	TGCGCCGTCCCCGGGACTAGCGGGAGTCAAGATACGCAGTATTTT
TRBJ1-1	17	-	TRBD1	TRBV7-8	CASSSGQGAKRLTEAFF	TGTGCCAGCAGCTCCGGACAGGGGGCCAAGCGTCTCACTGAAGCTTTCTTT
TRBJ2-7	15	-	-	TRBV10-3	CAISASGTGSYEQYF	TGTGCCATCAGTGCCTCCGGGACCGGGTCCTACGAGCAGTACTTC
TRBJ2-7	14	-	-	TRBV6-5	CASRASSAPYEQYF	TGTGCCAGCCGGGCTAGCTCAGCCCCCTACGAGCAGTACTTC
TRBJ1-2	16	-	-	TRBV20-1	CSAFNLRQSSNYGYTF	TGCAGTGCTTTCAACTTGAGACAATCTTCTAACTATGGCTACACCTTC
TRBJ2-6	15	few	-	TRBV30	CAWSPPLTGANVLTF	TGTGCCTGGAGCCCTCCGTTGACGGGGGCCAACGTCCTGACTTTC
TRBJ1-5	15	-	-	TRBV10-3	CAISMDGNSNQPQHF	TGTGCCATCAGTATGGACGGGAATAGCAATCAGCCCCAGCATTTT
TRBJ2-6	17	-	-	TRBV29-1	CSVGSWGASSGANVLTF	TGCAGCGTTGGATCTTGGGGGGCGAGCTCTGGGGCCAACGTCCTGACTTTC